These 11 T cell receptor beta chains were sequenced from one sample in a study of blood T cell repertoires in COVID-19. The repertoire was sequenced with immunoSEQ multiplex PCR; TCRdb's copy has only in-frame clones and lacks some. Found here are some 180,000 clones, over 70% of them singletons; the top ten hold around 6.9%. Material: peripheral blood. Receptors originate from a man in his 60s with acute or convalescent COVID-19.

V gene TRBV18 combines with J gene TRBJ2-1; D uncertain. Between the trimmed V and J ends, which lost 4 bases and 7 bases, there was a span of 5 bases. There are 11 residues in the CDR3. CDR1 is KGHSH and CDR2 is LQKENI in the germline V gene. The CDR3 DNA reads TGTGCCAGCTCACTCAGGAATGAGCAGTTCTTC. It translates to CASSLRNEQFF.

The rearrangement joins TRBV6-2 or TRBV6-3 to TRBJ2-3; a possible D gene is TRBD2 (5 bases). The CDR3 sequence is 16 residues long. Between the trimmed V and J ends, which lost 2 bases and 6 bases, there was a span of 18 bases. Germline CDR1 and CDR2: MNHEY and SVGEGT. CDR3 in amino acids: CASSYGYYGGGDTQYF. The CDR3 DNA reads TGTGCCAGCAGTTACGGGTACTATGGTGGAGGCGATACGCAGTATTTT.

This clone is a singleton in its sample. The gene calls are TRBV5-1 and TRBJ2-1; the match to TRBD2 covers 13 bases. After removal of 2 bases from V and 9 bases from J, the junction contained 2 bases not matched to a gene. CDR3 length: 14 residues. Germline V lookup: CDR1 SGHRS, CDR2 YFSETQ. The CDR3 DNA follows: TGCGCCAGCAGCTTACTAGCGGGGGGGCGTGAGCAGTTCTTC. Translation: CASSLLAGGREQFF.

The J gene is TRBJ2-3, the V gene TRBV3-1 (or the pseudogene TRBV3-2); 10 bases are a match to TRBD2. V was pared by 5 bases and J by 1 base, with 6 bases of the junction left unmatched. The germline V gene has CDR1 LGHDT and CDR2 YNNKEL (reference sequence). This CDR3 is built from 16 residues. CDR3 bases: TGTGCCAGCAGCTCTCTAGCGGGGGAGGGCACAGATACGCAGTATTTT. It codes for CASSSLAGEGTDTQYF.

For the CDR3, the DNA is TGTGCCAGCAGTTACTCGGCTCCTGGCAATGGCTACACCTTC. This gives the protein CASSYSAPGNGYTF. The chain employs TRBV6-6 and TRBJ1-2; no definite D call. This CDR3 is built from 14 residues. Germline lookup yields CDR1 MNHNY and CDR2 SVGAGI (reference sequence). The V end lost 0 bases, the J end lost 6 bases, and 11 bases lay between the germline ends.

This clone was counted only a few times. CDR3 region: CASSQQLKYGYTF. As DNA, the CDR3 is TGTGCCAGCAGCCAACAATTGAAATATGGCTACACCTTC. The chain has TRBV5-8 and TRBJ1-2; the D is unclear. Germline V gene lookup returns CDR1 SGHTS and CDR2 YDEGEE. The CDR3 covers 13 residues. V dropped 4 bases and J dropped 5 bases, with 12 bases sitting between them.

This sequence joins TRBV27 and TRBJ2-3; 7 bases agree with TRBD1. With V trimmed by 5 bases and J by 1 base, 6 bases remained unmatched. The CDR3 extends over 15 amino acids. The V gene's germline CDR1 is MNHEY and CDR2 SMNVEV (reference sequence). The CDR3 region has the DNA TGTGCCAGCAGTCCACCCGGGACAGGCACAGATACGCAGTATTTT. Residues: CASSPPGTGTDTQYF.

The rearrangement links TRBV7-2 to TRBJ2-1; 9 bases match TRBD2. The CDR3 totals 14 residues. The V and J ends lost 5 bases and 8 bases, in that order; junction bases with no gene match: 7. The germline V gene has CDR1 SGHTA and CDR2 FQGNSA. For the CDR3, the DNA is TGTGCCAGCAGCACGTTAGCGGGAGTTGATGAGCAGTTCTTC. It codes for CASSTLAGVDEQFF.

V and J are TRBV30 and TRBJ1-2; 7 nucleotides match TRBD1. V lost 5 bases, J lost 5 bases, and 11 bases stayed unmatched. The CDR3 spans 14 residues. Germline loops: CDR1 GTSNPN, CDR2 SVGIG (reference sequence). CDR3 amino acids: CAWHLGQSGYGYTF. Here the CDR3 DNA reads TGTGCCTGGCATTTGGGACAGTCGGGTTATGGCTACACCTTC.

V is TRBV10-1 and J is TRBJ2-3; D is possibly TRBD2 (6 bases). The CDR3 extends over 15 amino acids. V was cut by 3 bases and J by 5 bases, with 15 bases left in between. Germline CDR1 reads WNHNN; CDR2 reads SYGVQD (reference sequence). The CDR3 region is CASSDSGTGRDTQYF. The CDR3 nucleotides read TGCGCCAGCAGTGATTCCGGGACTGGGAGAGATACGCAGTATTTT.

The chain links TRBV19 to TRBJ2-3, with a weak D call TRBD1 (6 bases). CDR3 size: 12 residues. Trimming stripped 7 bases from V and 6 bases from J, with 11 bases between. Germline V CDR1 and CDR2: LNHDA, SQIVND (reference sequence). The CDR3 DNA follows: TGTGCCAGTAATGAGGGGGTGGATACGCAGTATTTT. This gives the protein CASNEGVDTQYF.